This is a list of T cell receptor beta chains from one sample in a study of shared clonotypes between healthy human individuals. Method: immunoSEQ multiplex PCR; TCRdb's copy keeps in-frame clones and lacks some. The sample holds approximately 500,000 clones, 90% to 97% seen once. Sequencing input: naive CD4+ T cells sorted from blood. The receptors shown here come from a woman aged 25-40 years in good health. CDR3s include the opening cysteine and the closing phenylalanine or tryptophan. The D gene is left open where the match is weak. Expanded clones get a size class; other rows say once, few or many, or leave the size out.

NA	TRBJ2-7	NA	TRBV25-1	TGTGCCAGCAGTGAATCCGGGAGTAGGGTCTACGAGCAGTACTTC	CASSESGSRVYEQYF
once	TRBJ2-5	NA	TRBV6-5	TGTGCCAGCAGCCCCCTAGGGGGGCCCCAAGAGACCCAGTACTTC	CASSPLGGPQETQYF
NA	TRBJ2-5	NA	TRBV7-2	TGTGCCAGCAGCTCTACCCTGGTTGACCAGTACTTC	CASSSTLVDQYF
NA	TRBJ1-4	TRBD1	TRBV6-6	TGTGCCAGCAGTCGCCGGGACAGCAATGAAAAACTGTTTTTT	CASSRRDSNEKLFF
NA	TRBJ2-3	NA	TRBV5-4	TGTGCCAGCAGCGTATTAGAAGCCACGCAGTATTTT	CASSVLEATQYF
NA	TRBJ2-3	NA	TRBV5-6	TGTGCCAGCAGCTTGGAATCTAGCACAGATACGCAGTATTTT	CASSLESSTDTQYF
NA	TRBJ2-3	TRBD1	TRBV10-2	TGCGCCAGCAGTGAGGGACAGGCTGTACAAGGGACAGATACGCAGTATTTT	CASSEGQAVQGTDTQYF
NA	TRBJ2-1	TRBD2	TRBV19	TGTGCCAGTCGAAGGGCCGGGACTAGTAAAAATGAGCAGTTCTTC	CASRRAGTSKNEQFF
NA	TRBJ2-2	TRBD1	TRBV5-1	TGCGCCAGCAGCGTGGGACAGCTTTGGACCGGGGAGCTGTTTTTT	CASSVGQLWTGELFF
NA	TRBJ2-2	TRBD2	TRBV30	TGTGCCTGGGGACTAGTCAACACCGGGGAGCTGTTTTTT	CAWGLVNTGELFF
NA	TRBJ2-1	NA	TRBV21-1	TGTGCCAGCAGCAAAATGGACAGGGCACTAGCGGGAGGGAAGGGGGGGAATGAGCAGTTCTTC	CASSKMDRALAGGKGGNEQFF
NA	TRBJ2-1	NA	TRBV4-1	TGCGCCAGCAGCCAAGGGGGGTACAATGAGCAGTTCTTC	CASSQGGYNEQFF
NA	TRBJ2-1	NA	TRBV13	TGTGCCAGCAGCTTAGCAGGAGGCGAGTTCTACAATGAGCAGTTCTTC	CASSLAGGEFYNEQFF
NA	TRBJ2-7	NA	TRBV9	TGTGCCAGCAGCGTAGGGAACACGGACTACGAGCAGTACTTC	CASSVGNTDYEQYF
once	TRBJ2-1	NA	TRBV4-1	TGCGCCAGCAGCCAAGACGAAAGCCTAGGGAATGAGCAGTTCTTC	CASSQDESLGNEQFF
NA	TRBJ2-4	NA	TRBV10-3	TGTGCCATCAGTGAAGGCAACATTCAGTACTTC	CAISEGNIQYF
NA	TRBJ2-2	NA	TRBV5-1	TGCGCCAGCAGCCCTGGGGGGTCAAACACCGGGGAGCTGTTTTTT	CASSPGGSNTGELFF
NA	TRBJ1-1	NA	TRBV15	TGTGCCACCAGCAGAGACAAGGGTAGGACTGAAGCTTTCTTT	CATSRDKGRTEAFF
NA	TRBJ1-5	NA	TRBV6-5	TGTGCCAGCAGTTTCTTGATCGGCGGGCCCCAGCATTTT	CASSFLIGGPQHF
NA	TRBJ2-1	NA	TRBV7-2	TGTGCCAGCAGCCGAGGTGGGTACAATGAGCAGTTCTTC	CASSRGGYNEQFF
NA	TRBJ1-1	TRBD1	TRBV29-1	TGCAGCGTTGAAGGGAACAGGGGCACTGAAGCTTTCTTT	CSVEGNRGTEAFF
NA	TRBJ2-2	NA	TRBV28	TGTGCCAGCAGTTCCCGCCTATGGCTAGCAACCGGGGAGCTGTTTTTT	CASSSRLWLATGELFF
NA	TRBJ2-3	NA	TRBV15	TGTGCCACCAGCCTCAGGGGAGGAGATACGCAGTATTTT	CATSLRGGDTQYF
NA	TRBJ2-7	NA	TRBV28	TGTGCCAGCGAGAGTGGTTCCTACGAGCAGTACTTC	CASESGSYEQYF
NA	TRBJ2-1	TRBD1	TRBV28	TGTGCCAGCGGCTCCGGACAGGGGTACAATGAGCAGTTCTTC	CASGSGQGYNEQFF
NA	TRBJ2-2	NA	TRBV25-1	TGTGCCAGCAGTGACGATAACACCGGGGAGCTGTTTTTT	CASSDDNTGELFF
once	TRBJ2-1	NA	TRBV18	TGTGCCAGCTCACGACTAGGAAATGAGCAGTTCTTC	CASSRLGNEQFF
NA	TRBJ2-7	TRBD2	TRBV19	TGTGCCAGTAGTATATCCCAGCGGGGACTTTCCTACGAGCAGTACTTC	CASSISQRGLSYEQYF
NA	TRBJ1-1	NA	TRBV18	TGTGCCAGCTCACGAATACAGGAAAACACTGAAGCTTTCTTT	CASSRIQENTEAFF
NA	TRBJ2-7	TRBD2	TRBV7-9	TGTGCCAGCAGCTTAGGTGATGGGACTAGCGGTTTCGAGCAGTACTTC	CASSLGDGTSGFEQYF
NA	TRBJ2-4	NA	TRBV28	TGTGCCAGCAGTCCGAAAGGGAAATCGACTAGCTTC	CASSPKGKSTSF
NA	TRBJ1-5	NA	TRBV6-6	TGTGCCAGCAGCCCGGAGGGCTATAGCAATCAGCCCCAGCATTTT	CASSPEGYSNQPQHF
NA	TRBJ2-7	NA	TRBV20-1	TGCAGTGCTAGTGAGTTTTACGAGCAGTACTTC	CSASEFYEQYF
NA	TRBJ1-1	TRBD1	TRBV7-9	TGTGCCAGCAGCTTAAGGGGACAGCCGAACACTGAAGCTTTCTTT	CASSLRGQPNTEAFF
NA	TRBJ1-3	NA	TRBV5-1	TGCGCCAGCAGCACAGAGACCCGGCGGGCTGGAAACACCATATATTTT	CASSTETRRAGNTIYF
NA	TRBJ2-1	TRBD2	TRBV6-5	TGTGCCAGCAGTTCCCTAGCGGGAGTGGGTAATGAGCAGTTCTTC	CASSSLAGVGNEQFF
NA	TRBJ2-7	TRBD1	TRBV5-4	TGTGCCAGCAGCATCCGGGACAGGGGGCTCTACGAGCAGTACTTC	CASSIRDRGLYEQYF